The clone carrying this T cell receptor beta chain has only one observation. Within the sample, other DNA sequences also encode this same CDR3. This specimen belongs to a study of shared clonotypes between healthy human individuals. V was pared by 0 bases and J by 1 base, with 4 bases between. CDR1 and CDR2 (germline): SGDLS, YYNGEE. The CDR3 has 13 amino acids. Only in-frame clones appear in the TCRdb table, and some are missing; sequencing was by immunoSEQ multiplex PCR. The sample includes roughly 2.2 million clones, around 90% of them seen just once. The rearrangement links TRBV9 to TRBJ1-1; the D is unclear. The material sequenced was naive CD4+ T cells from PBMCs. As for subset: CD45RA+ positively selected. The receptor's source is a man between 18 and 35 years old in good health. Some clones in this sample may be carry-over from other donors' samples. The CDR3 DNA is TGTGCCAGCAGCGTAGCACAGAACACTGAAGCTTTCTTT. This encodes CASSVAQNTEAFF.